A single sample gave rise to the 20 T cell receptor beta chains below, sequenced in a study of T-cell reconstitution after alpha-beta-depleted transplantation in children. It was with unique molecular identifiers that the TCRbeta library was prepared. TCRdb re-called the PCR reads through MiXCR, storing one row per CDR3 protein. The top ten clones hold approximately 2.3% of a sample with about 72,000 distinct CDR3 sequences, approximately 7.4% of them seen once. The material was PBMCs from the stem cell graft donor, obtained from the stem cell graft. These receptors all come from a human donor who donated a stem cell graft to a child with acute lymphoblastic leukemia.

This clonotype was found many times. The chain couples TRBV6-5 to TRBJ2-1; 10 nucleotides align to TRBD2. The ends lost 7 bases at V and 4 bases at J; junction bases unmatched: 10. The V gene's germline CDR1 is MNHEY and CDR2 SVGAGI. This CDR3 comprises 16 residues. CDR3 in DNA: TGTGCCAGCATCCCCCGTAGCGGGGGGACGTACAATGAGCAGTTCTTC. Its translation is CASIPRSGGTYNEQFF.

This clonotype was seen only a few times. This rearrangement joins TRBV4-2 to TRBJ2-2, with D tentatively TRBD2 (5 bases). Germline lookup yields CDR1 LGHNA and CDR2 YNFKEQ. CDR3 length equals 15 residues. V lost 0 bases, J lost 4 bases, and 9 bases lay in between. CDR3 DNA: TGTGCCAGCAGCCAAGAAGGAGGTATCACCGGGGAGCTGTTTTTT. It translates to CASSQEGGITGELFF.

This clonotype occurred many times. The chain couples TRBV6-5 to TRBJ1-2; 10 bases are shared with TRBD1. The V and J ends lost 5 bases and 7 bases, in that order; junction bases with no gene match: 10. This CDR3 has 15 residues. CDR1 MNHEY and CDR2 SVGAGI come from the germline V gene. Here the CDR3 DNA reads TGTGCCAGCAGTCTTCTCCGACAGGGGGCAAGTGGCTACACCTTC. This codes for CASSLLRQGASGYTF.

This clonotype was counted a few times. The chain joins TRBV28 to TRBJ2-3; D is uncertain. This CDR3 spans 15 amino acids. V lost 6 bases and J 1 base, leaving 14 bases between the germline ends. In germline, CDR1 is MDHEN, CDR2 SYDVKM. CDR3 residues: CASSSPGPGTDTQYF. CDR3 nucleotide sequence: TGTGCCAGCAGCTCCCCCGGACCCGGCACAGATACGCAGTATTTT. The complete variable domain, with remaining parts taken from reference TRBV28 and TRBJ2-3, reads DVKVTQSSRYLVKRTGEKVFLECVQDMDHENMFWYRQDPGLGLRLIYFSYDVKMKEKGDIPEGYSVSREKKERFSLILESASTNQTSMYLCASSSPGPGTDTQYFGPGTRLTVL.

This clonotype was recorded many times. The chain combines TRBV5-4 with TRBJ2-1; D may be TRBD1 (6 bases). Germline V lookup: CDR1 SGHNT, CDR2 YYREEE (reference sequence). Trimming left V 0 bases short and J 4 bases short, with 11 bases between. CDR3 length: 15 residues. The CDR3 loop is CASSLDTGTYNEQFF. CDR3 DNA sequence: TGTGCCAGCAGCTTGGATACCGGGACATACAATGAGCAGTTCTTC.

The V gene is TRBV7-2, the J gene TRBJ2-7, with D hard to call. Trimming removed 4 bases from V and 1 base from J, with 8 bases in between. CDR3 size: 13 residues. Germline V CDR1 and CDR2: SGHTA, FQGNSA. CDR3 sequence: CASSSVGSYEQYF. The DNA of the CDR3 is TGTGCCAGCAGCTCGGTAGGATCCTACGAGCAGTACTTC.

This clonotype was detected ten times or more. The rearrangement joins TRBV6-1 to TRBJ1-5; D may be TRBD1 (5 bases). V was clipped by 2 bases and J by 3 bases, with 17 bases between them. Germline V gene sequence: CDR1 MNHNS, CDR2 SASEGT. This CDR3 has 17 residues. The CDR3 coding sequence is TGTGCCAGCAGTGAAATCGGGGCAGGAGGTCTCAATCAGCCCCAGCATTTT. It is translated as CASSEIGAGGLNQPQHF.

This clonotype has ten or more counts. The chain joins TRBV20-1 to TRBJ2-3, with TRBD2 matching over 12 bases. The CDR3 is 17 amino acids. V lost 3 bases, J lost 4 bases, and 11 bases stayed unmatched. CDR1 and CDR2 from the germline V gene are DFQATT and SNEGSKA (reference sequence). CDR3 protein: CSARRTSGKLRADTQYF. The CDR3 DNA is TGCAGTGCTAGGAGGACTAGCGGGAAGTTACGGGCAGATACGCAGTATTTT.

This clonotype was detected many times. The chain combines TRBV18 with TRBJ1-2; 12 bases fit TRBD1. The CDR3 has 15 amino acids. The V segment lost 3 bases and the J segment 5 bases; nucleotides outside the gene matches: 4. Germline CDR1 and CDR2: KGHSH and LQKENI. The CDR3 DNA is TGTGCCAGCTCACCGGGACAGGGGGCCGTTTATGGCTACACCTTC. It specifies CASSPGQGAVYGYTF.

This clonotype was found many times. The chain uses TRBV10-2 and TRBJ1-6; D is perhaps TRBD1 (6 bases). CDR3 size: 16 residues. Germline loops: CDR1 WSHSY, CDR2 SAAADI. Trimming took off 6 bases at V and 0 bases at J, with 12 bases between the two ends. The CDR3 nucleotides read TGCGCCAGCAGACCGACAGGAAACTCCTATAATTCACCCCTCCACTTT. Its translation is CASRPTGNSYNSPLHF.

This clonotype was detected a few times. The chain couples TRBV11-1 to TRBJ2-1, with 7 bases lining up with TRBD2. V trimming: 1 base; J trimming: 3 bases; junction bases outside the gene matches: 6. Germline CDR1 reads SGHAT; CDR2 reads FQDESV (reference sequence). This CDR3 is 16 amino acids long. CDR3 nucleotides: TGTGCCAGCAGCTTAGGGGGGGGTCCGATCTACAATGAGCAGTTCTTC. This sequence encodes CASSLGGGPIYNEQFF.

In its sample, this clonotype was seen a few times. This sequence joins TRBV14 and TRBJ1-2; the D is unclear. CDR3 length: 15 amino acids. From germline, CDR1 is SGHDN and CDR2 FVKESK. The germline V and J ends were trimmed by 3 bases and 6 bases, with 17 bases remaining between them. CDR3 DNA sequence: TGTGCCAGCAGCCAGACGCCAGTTGCCGGTGATGGCTACACCTTC. It is translated as CASSQTPVAGDGYTF.

This clonotype was detected only a few times. The chain links TRBV4-3 to TRBJ2-1; 8 bases map to TRBD2. The CDR3 has 15 amino acids. Germline-derived CDR1 and CDR2 are LGHNA and YSLEER. V lost 4 bases to trimming and J lost 8 bases; unmatched junction nucleotides: 10. The CDR3 reads CASSPTRGGRYEQFF. The CDR3 DNA follows: TGCGCCAGCAGCCCTACCCGGGGGGGACGGTATGAGCAGTTCTTC.

This clonotype appeared a few times. The rearrangement uses TRBV11-2 and TRBJ1-4, with D possibly being TRBD1 (5 bases). Trimming removed 6 bases from V and 10 bases from J, with 21 bases in between. From germline, CDR1 is SGHAT and CDR2 FQNNGV. The CDR3 loop spans 15 amino acids. This chain's CDR3 is CASSRLGTADGKLFF. In DNA form, the CDR3 reads TGTGCCAGCAGTCGACTCGGGACGGCGGATGGAAAACTGTTTTTT.

At least ten counts were recorded for this clonotype. This chain links TRBV5-1 with TRBJ2-3; D ambiguous. The V end lost 0 bases, the J end lost 0 bases, and 5 bases lay between the germline ends. Per the germline V gene, CDR1 is SGHRS and CDR2 is YFSETQ. The CDR3 is made up of 14 amino acids. Here the CDR3 reads CASSLETSTDTQYF. In DNA, the CDR3 is TGCGCCAGCAGCTTGGAGACTAGCACAGATACGCAGTATTTT.

The V call is TRBV5-4, the J call TRBJ2-7, with TRBD1 as a possible D gene (5 bases). From germline, CDR1 is SGHNT and CDR2 YYREEE (reference sequence). V was pared by 2 bases and J by 6 bases, with 9 bases between. The CDR3 runs to 12 residues. CDR3 residues: CASSLGVSEQYF. The CDR3 DNA reads TGTGCCAGCAGCTTAGGGGTCAGCGAGCAGTACTTC.

V is TRBV11-2 and J is TRBJ1-1, with unresolved D. The CDR3 runs 16 residues. The V end lost 4 bases, the J end lost 4 bases, and 19 bases lay between the germline ends. Germline CDR1 SGHAT, CDR2 FQNNGV. The CDR3 DNA reads as TGTGCCAGCAGCTCCGTACTGTCCTCCAGAGGCACTGAAGCTTTCTTT. Its translation is CASSSVLSSRGTEAFF.

This clonotype was recorded many times. The chain employs TRBV12-3 or TRBV12-4 and TRBJ1-1; D gene uncertain. V lost 7 bases and J 5 bases, leaving 11 bases between the germline ends. This CDR3 contains 12 residues. The CDR3 is CASNFQETEAFF. DNA of the CDR3: TGTGCCAGCAACTTTCAGGAAACTGAAGCTTTCTTT.

The rearrangement links TRBV6-1 to TRBJ2-7; TRBD2 aligns across 11 bases. The V segment lost 3 bases and the J segment 3 bases; nucleotides outside the gene matches: 4. Germline CDR1 and CDR2: MNHNS and SASEGT. This CDR3 is 15 amino acids long. The chain's CDR3 is CASSEEGLAVYEQYF. The DNA for the CDR3 is TGTGCCAGCAGTGAGGAGGGACTAGCGGTCTACGAGCAGTACTTC.

This clonotype has ten or more counts. The rearrangement uses TRBV20-1 and TRBJ2-3, with D perhaps assigned TRBD1 or TRBD2 (7 bases each). Germline V gene lookup returns CDR1 DFQATT and CDR2 SNEGSKA (reference sequence). V dropped 1 base and J dropped 2 bases, with 16 bases sitting between them. This CDR3 comprises 16 residues. Here the CDR3 reads CSARGQGEGITDTQYF. DNA for the CDR3: TGCAGTGCTAGAGGTCAGGGGGAGGGCATCACAGATACGCAGTATTTT.